This T cell receptor beta chain derives from a study of neoadjuvant nivolumab and ipilimumab in lung cancer (dated by TCRdb to the early 2020s). Broadly, across the study: Nivolumab was administered intravenously at 3 mg/kg on days 1, 15 and 29, and in the combination arm ipilimumab 1 mg/kg was added on day 1 only. For each study arm, the primary endpoint of the trial was the rate of major pathologic response (MPR) in the intention-to-treat population. The trial treated 44 patients with operable NSCLC: about 23 were randomized to nivolumab monotherapy and around 20 to nivolumab plus ipilimumab. TCR repertoires in pretherapy (baseline) peripheral blood were compared with TCR repertoires in tumors resected at surgery after neoadjuvant immune checkpoint blockade. Matched pretherapy and resected tumor pairs were analyzed for seven patients, of whom four received nivolumab and three received nivolumab plus ipilimumab. Findings and caveats that apply to the study as a whole: Greater TCR richness and clonality were observed in resected tumors than in tumor-adjacent uninvolved lung, and increases were observed in more dual-therapy-treated tumors. There was no significant correlation between TCR clonality and pathologic tumor regression, and just a single major-pathologic-response sample was available for the clonality-regression analysis. TCR richness in pretherapy blood showed a positive correlation with richness in tumors resected after neoadjuvant therapy (Spearman R of about 0.79). From pretherapy to surgery, increases in tumor T-cell richness and clonality were observed in three of three dual-therapy tumors but in only two of four nivolumab-treated tumors. TCR sequencing was performed in a small number of samples.

The sample's time point, from its label and the paper: pretherapy, before neoadjuvant immune checkpoint inhibitors. The samples were taken from NEOSTAR, a phase 2 randomized trial in operable NSCLC that tested neoadjuvant nivolumab or nivolumab plus ipilimumab, followed by surgery. Trimming takes 2 bases from V and 6 bases from J, and the germline ends sit 5 bases apart. The germline V gene (reference sequence) gives CDR1 as SEHNR and CDR2 as FQNEAQ. The CDR3 runs 12 residues from the cysteine to the phenylalanine. Only CDR3 DNA remains: 36 bases, in frame from the first base. The library was produced with the immunoSEQ multiplex PCR assay. The study's processing was this. Repertoires were summarized by richness and clonality, and significantly expanded and contracted clones were identified between pre- and post-therapy samples. TCRdb stores this immuneACCESS table with in-frame sequences only. Part of the clones is absent; in the studies checked, under half of the shortfall reflects unresolved V genes, and no reason is known for the rest. The DNA was the basis for D and trimming; V, J and clone size are from that table. In this sample the table shows 39,000 or so clones, 80% to 90% of which occur a single time. The top ten clonotypes cover approximately 3.6% of the sample.

This clone was counted once. It lacks a known antigen. One base away there is no much larger clone; base qualities are not given. Sequencing used peripheral blood, obtained before neoadjuvant nivolumab, alone or with ipilimumab. The chain couples TRBV7-9 to TRBJ2-1; the D gene assignment is ambiguous. This receptor was taken from an adult with non-small cell lung cancer. The DNA reads TGTGCCAGCAGCTTAAGGGCCAATGAGCAGTTCTTC. The translation is CASSLRANEQFF.